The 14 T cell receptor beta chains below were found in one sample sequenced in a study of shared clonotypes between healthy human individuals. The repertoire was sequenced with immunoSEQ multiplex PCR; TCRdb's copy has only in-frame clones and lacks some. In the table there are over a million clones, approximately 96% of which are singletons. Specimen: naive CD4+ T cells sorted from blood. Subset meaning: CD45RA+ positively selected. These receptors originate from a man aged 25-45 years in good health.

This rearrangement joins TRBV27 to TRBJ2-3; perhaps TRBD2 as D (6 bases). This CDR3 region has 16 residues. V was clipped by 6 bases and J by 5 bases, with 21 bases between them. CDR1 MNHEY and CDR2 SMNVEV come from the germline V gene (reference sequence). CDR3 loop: CASRKYGGIGGDTQYF. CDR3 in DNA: TGTGCCAGCAGGAAATACGGGGGTATTGGGGGAGATACGCAGTATTTT.

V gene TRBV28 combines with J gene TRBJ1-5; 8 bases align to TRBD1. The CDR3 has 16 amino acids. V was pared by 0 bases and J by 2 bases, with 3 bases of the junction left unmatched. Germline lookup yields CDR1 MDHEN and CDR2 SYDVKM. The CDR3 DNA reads TGTGCCAGCAGTTTATGGCAGGGGGCAGGCAATCAGCCCCAGCATTTT. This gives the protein CASSLWQGAGNQPQHF.

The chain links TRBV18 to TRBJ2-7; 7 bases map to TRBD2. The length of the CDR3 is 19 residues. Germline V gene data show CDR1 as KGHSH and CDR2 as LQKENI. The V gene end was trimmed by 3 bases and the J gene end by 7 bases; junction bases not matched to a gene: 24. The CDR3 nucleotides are TGTGCCAGCTCACCCATAAGTATTCTGGGGCTAGCGGCCGTCCCGGAGCAGTACTTC. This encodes CASSPISILGLAAVPEQYF.

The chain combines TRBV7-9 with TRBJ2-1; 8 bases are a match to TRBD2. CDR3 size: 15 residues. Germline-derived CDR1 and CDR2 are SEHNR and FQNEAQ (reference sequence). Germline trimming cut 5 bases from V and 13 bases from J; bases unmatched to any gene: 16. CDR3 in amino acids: CASSAPGLGLVGQFF. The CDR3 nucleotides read TGTGCCAGCAGCGCCCCGGGACTAGGATTAGTTGGACAGTTCTTC. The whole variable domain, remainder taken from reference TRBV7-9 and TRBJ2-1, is DTGVSQNPRHKITKRGQNVTFRCDPISEHNRLYWYRQTLGQGPEFLTYFQNEAQLEKSRLLSDRFSAERPKGSFSTLEIQRTEQGDSAMYLCASSAPGLGLVGQFFGPGTRLTVL.

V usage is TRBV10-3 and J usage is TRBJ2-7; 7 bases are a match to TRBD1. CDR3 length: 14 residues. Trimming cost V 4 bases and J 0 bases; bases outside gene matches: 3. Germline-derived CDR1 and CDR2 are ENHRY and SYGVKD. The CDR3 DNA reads TGTGCCATCAGTGGGGACAGTATCTCCTACGAGCAGTACTTC. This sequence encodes CAISGDSISYEQYF.

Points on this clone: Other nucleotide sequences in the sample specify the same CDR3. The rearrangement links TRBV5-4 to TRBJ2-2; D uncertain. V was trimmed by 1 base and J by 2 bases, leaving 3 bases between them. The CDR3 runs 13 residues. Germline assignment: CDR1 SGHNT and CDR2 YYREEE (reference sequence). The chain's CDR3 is CASSLTNTGELFF. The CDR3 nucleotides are TGTGCCAGCAGCTTGACCAACACCGGGGAGCTGTTTTTT.

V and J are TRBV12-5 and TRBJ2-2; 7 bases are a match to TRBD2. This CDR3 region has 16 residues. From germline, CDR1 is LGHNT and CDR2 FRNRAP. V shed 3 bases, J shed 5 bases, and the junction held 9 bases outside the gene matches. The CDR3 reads CASGFEAGVGTGELFF. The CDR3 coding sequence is TGTGCTAGTGGTTTTGAGGCGGGAGTGGGGACCGGGGAGCTGTTTTTT.

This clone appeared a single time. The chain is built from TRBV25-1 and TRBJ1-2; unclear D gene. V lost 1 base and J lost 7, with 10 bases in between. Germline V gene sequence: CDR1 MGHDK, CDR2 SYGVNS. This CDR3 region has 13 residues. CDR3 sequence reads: CASSELAASGYTF. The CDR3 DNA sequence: TGTGCCAGCAGTGAATTGGCAGCTAGTGGCTACACCTTC.

The CDR3 DNA sequence: TGTGCCAGTAGTATTTCCCAGACAGAGACGGGCAGCTACGAGCAGTACTTC. It codes for CASSISQTETGSYEQYF. The rearrangement links TRBV19 to TRBJ2-7; D is perhaps TRBD1 (5 bases). This CDR3 region has 17 residues. Per the germline V gene, CDR1 is LNHDA and CDR2 is SQIVND (reference sequence). Between the trimmed V and J ends, which lost 3 bases and 3 bases, there was a span of 21 bases. The variable domain in full, with the rest retrieved from reference TRBV19 and TRBJ2-7, is DGGITQSPKYLFRKEGQNVTLSCEQNLNHDAMYWYRQDPGQGLRLIYYSQIVNDFQKGDIAEGYSVSREKKESFPLTVTSAQKNPTAFYLCASSISQTETGSYEQYFGPGTRLTVT.

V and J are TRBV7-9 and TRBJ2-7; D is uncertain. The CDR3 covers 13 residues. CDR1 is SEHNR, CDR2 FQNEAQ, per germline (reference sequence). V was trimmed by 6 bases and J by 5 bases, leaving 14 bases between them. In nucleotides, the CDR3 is TGTGCCAGCAGACCGCTAAAGAGCCACGAGCAGTACTTC. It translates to CASRPLKSHEQYF.

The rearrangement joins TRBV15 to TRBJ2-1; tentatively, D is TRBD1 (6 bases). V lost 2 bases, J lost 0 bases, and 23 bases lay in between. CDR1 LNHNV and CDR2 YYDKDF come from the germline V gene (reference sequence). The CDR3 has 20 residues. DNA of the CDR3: TGTGCCACCAGCAGAAATCTAGGGGGATTTGGGGCCATCTCCTACAATGAGCAGTTCTTC. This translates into CATSRNLGGFGAISYNEQFF.

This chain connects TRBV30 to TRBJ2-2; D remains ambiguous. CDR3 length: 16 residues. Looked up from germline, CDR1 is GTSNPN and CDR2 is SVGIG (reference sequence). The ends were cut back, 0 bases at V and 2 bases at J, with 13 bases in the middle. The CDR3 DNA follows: TGTGCCTGGAGTGTATTAGTTGGTCAAAACACCGGGGAGCTGTTTTTT. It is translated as CAWSVLVGQNTGELFF.

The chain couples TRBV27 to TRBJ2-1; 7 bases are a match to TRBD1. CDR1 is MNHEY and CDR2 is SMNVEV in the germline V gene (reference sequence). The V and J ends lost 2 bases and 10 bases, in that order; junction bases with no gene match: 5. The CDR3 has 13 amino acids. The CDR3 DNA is TGTGCCAGCAGTTTAAGGGGGCGTCGGGAGCAGTTCTTC. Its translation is CASSLRGRREQFF.

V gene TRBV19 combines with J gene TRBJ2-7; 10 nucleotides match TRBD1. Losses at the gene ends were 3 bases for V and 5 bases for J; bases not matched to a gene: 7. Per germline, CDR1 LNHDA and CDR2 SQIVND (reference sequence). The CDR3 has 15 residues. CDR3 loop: CASSIAGTGVHEQYF. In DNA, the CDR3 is TGTGCCAGTAGTATTGCCGGGACAGGGGTCCACGAGCAGTACTTC.